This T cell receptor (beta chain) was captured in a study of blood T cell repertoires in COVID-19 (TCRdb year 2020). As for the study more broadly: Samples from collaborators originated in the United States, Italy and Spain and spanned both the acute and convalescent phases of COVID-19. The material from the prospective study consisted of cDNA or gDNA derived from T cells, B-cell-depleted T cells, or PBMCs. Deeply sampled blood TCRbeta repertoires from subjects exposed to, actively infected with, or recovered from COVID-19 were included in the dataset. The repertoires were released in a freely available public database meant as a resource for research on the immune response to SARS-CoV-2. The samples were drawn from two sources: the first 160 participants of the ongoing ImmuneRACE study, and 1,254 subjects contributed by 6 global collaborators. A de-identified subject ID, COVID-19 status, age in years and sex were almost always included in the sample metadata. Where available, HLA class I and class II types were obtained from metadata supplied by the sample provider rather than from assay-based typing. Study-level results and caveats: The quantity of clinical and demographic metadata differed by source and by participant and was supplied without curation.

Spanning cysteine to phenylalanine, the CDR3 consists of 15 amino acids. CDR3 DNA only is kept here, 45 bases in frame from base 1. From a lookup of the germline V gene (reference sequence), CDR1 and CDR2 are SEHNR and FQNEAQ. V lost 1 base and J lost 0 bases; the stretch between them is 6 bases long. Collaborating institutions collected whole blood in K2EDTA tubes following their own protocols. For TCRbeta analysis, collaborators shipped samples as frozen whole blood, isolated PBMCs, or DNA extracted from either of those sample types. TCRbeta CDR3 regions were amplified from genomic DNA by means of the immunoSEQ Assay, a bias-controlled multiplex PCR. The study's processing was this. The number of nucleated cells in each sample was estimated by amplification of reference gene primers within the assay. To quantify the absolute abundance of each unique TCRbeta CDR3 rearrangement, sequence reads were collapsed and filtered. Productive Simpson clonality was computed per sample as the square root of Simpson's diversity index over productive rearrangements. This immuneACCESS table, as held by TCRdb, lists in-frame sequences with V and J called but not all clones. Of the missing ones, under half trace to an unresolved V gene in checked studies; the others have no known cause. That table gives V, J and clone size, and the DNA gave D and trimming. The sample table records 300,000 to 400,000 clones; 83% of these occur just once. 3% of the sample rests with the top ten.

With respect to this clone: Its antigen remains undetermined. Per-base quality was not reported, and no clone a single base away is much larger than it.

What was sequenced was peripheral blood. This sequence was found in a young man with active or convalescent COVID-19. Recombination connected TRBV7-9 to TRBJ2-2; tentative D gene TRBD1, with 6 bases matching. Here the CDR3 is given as CASSLGQANTGELFF. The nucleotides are TGTGCCAGCAGCTTAGGACAGGCGAACACCGGGGAGCTGTTTTTT.